The present entry profiles one TCR beta chain with its context. Antigen specificity is unknown. The data were obtained in a study of shared clonotypes between healthy human individuals. About the study: The study drew on two women and three men aged 18 to 49 as donors.

A split of CD4+ cells into CD45RA+ naive and CD45RA-negative memory subsets was performed. Study outcomes and limitations: Larger richness was generally estimated for naive than memory subsets.

The repertoire was sequenced with immunoSEQ multiplex PCR; TCRdb's copy has only in-frame clones and lacks some. The sample records 2 million to 2.5 million clones, less than 95% being singletons. The receptor was derived from a man aged 18 to 30 in good health. Some clones in this sample may be carry-over from other donors' samples. The specimen was naive CD4+ T cells from PBMCs. The subset here: CD45RA+ positively selected.

The DNA of the CDR3 is TGCGCCAGCAGTCCCGGGACAACGAACACTGAAGCTTTCTTT. Translated: CASSPGTTNTEAFF. The chain uses TRBV5-1 and TRBJ1-1, with D possibly TRBD1 on 6 matching bases. The V gene's germline CDR1 is SGHRS and CDR2 YFSETQ. Trimming pared 5 bases from V and 1 base from J, leaving 12 bases between. The CDR3 spans 14 residues.